This T cell receptor (beta chain) was found in a study of shared clonotypes between healthy human individuals. As for the study in general: Aged 18 to 49, the donors were two women and three men. Per-donor plates numbered three CD4 naive, three CD4 memory, two CD8 naive and one CD8 memory.

The naive CD8 population came from CD45RO-negative cells selected for CCR7, without terminally differentiated effector memory CD45RA+ cells. This CDR3 contains 15 residues. Germline V gene sequence: CDR1 SGHAT, CDR2 FQNNGV. The V end was cut by 0 bases, the J end by 5 bases, with 13 bases between. Findings and caveats of the study: The researchers took only blood, and tissue repertoires probably look different. Larger estimated richness was generally seen in naive subsets than in memory subsets.

Sequencing used immunoSEQ multiplex PCR; TCRdb keeps in-frame clones, though not all of them. The data contain roughly 890,000 clones, around 93% of them seen just once; the ten biggest clones take up more than 20%. As concerns this clone: Antigen: not known.

The genes are TRBV11-2 and TRBJ1-2; maybe TRBD1 (5 bases). This TCR was recovered from a man aged 25-45 years in good health. Specimen: naive CD8+ T cells sorted from blood. CDR3 in amino acids: CASSLEGSGYYGYTF. The CDR3 DNA reads as TGTGCCAGCAGCTTAGAAGGTTCAGGGTATTATGGCTACACCTTC.